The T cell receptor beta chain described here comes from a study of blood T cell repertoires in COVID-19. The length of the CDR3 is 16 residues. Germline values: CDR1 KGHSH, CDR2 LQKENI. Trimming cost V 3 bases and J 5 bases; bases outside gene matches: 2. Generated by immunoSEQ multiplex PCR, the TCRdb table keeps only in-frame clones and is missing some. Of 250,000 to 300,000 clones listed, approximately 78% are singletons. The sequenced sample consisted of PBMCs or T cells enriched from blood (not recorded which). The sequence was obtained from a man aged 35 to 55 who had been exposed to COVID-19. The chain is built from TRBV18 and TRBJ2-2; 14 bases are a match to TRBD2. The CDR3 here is CASSPRTSGRTGELFF. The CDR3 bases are TGTGCCAGCTCACCTCGGACTAGCGGGAGGACCGGGGAGCTGTTTTTT.